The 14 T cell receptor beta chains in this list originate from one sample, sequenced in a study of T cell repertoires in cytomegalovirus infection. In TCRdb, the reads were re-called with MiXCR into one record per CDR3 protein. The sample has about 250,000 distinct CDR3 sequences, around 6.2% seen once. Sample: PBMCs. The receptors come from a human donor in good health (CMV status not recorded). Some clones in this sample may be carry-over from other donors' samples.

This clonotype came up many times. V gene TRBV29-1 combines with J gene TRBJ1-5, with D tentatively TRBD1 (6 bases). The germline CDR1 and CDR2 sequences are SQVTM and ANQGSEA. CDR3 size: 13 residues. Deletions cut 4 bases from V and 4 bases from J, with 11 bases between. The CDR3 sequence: CSVGWDKNQPQHF. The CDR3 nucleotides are TGCAGCGTTGGCTGGGACAAGAATCAGCCCCAGCATTTT.

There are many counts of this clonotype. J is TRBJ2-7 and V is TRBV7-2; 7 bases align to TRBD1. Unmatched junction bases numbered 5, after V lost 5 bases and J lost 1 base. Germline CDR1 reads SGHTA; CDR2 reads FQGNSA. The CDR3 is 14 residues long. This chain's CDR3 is CASSLRDRSYEQYF. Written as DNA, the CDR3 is TGTGCCAGCAGCCTGAGGGACAGATCCTACGAGCAGTACTTC.

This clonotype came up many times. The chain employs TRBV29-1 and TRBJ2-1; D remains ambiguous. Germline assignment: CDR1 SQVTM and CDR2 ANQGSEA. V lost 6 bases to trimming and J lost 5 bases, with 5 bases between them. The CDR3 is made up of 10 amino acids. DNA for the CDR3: TGCAGCGTGTCGAACAATGAGCAGTTCTTC. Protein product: CSVSNNEQFF.

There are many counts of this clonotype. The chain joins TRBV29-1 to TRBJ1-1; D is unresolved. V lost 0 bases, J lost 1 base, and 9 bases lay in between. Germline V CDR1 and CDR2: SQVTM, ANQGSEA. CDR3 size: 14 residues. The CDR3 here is CSVEDNGRNTEAFF. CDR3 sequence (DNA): TGCAGCGTTGAAGATAACGGGAGGAACACTGAAGCTTTCTTT.

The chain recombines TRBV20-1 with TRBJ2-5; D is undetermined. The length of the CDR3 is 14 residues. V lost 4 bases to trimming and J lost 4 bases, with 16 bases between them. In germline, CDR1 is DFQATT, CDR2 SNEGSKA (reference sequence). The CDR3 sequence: CSATSLSSLETQYF. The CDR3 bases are TGCAGTGCTACATCCCTCTCCAGTTTAGAGACCCAGTACTTC.

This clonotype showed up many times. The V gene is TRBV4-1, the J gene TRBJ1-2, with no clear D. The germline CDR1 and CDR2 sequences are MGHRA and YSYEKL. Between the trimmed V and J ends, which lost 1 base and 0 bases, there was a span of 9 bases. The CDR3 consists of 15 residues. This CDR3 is CASSQGPATNYGYTF. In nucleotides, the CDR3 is TGCGCCAGCAGCCAAGGGCCAGCCACTAACTATGGCTACACCTTC.

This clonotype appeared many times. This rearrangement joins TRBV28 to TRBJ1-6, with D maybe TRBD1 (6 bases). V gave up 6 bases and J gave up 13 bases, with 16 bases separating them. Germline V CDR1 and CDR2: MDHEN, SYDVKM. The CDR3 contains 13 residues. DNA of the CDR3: TGTGCCAGCAGCCCCGGGACATCCGTCCCCCTCCACTTT. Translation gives CASSPGTSVPLHF.

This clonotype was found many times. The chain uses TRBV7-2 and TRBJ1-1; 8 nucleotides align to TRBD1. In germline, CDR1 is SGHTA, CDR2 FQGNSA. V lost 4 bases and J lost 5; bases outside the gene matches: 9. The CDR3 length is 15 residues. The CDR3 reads CASSSTAGGRTEAFF. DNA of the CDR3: TGTGCCAGCAGCTCAACGGCAGGGGGCAGAACTGAAGCTTTCTTT.

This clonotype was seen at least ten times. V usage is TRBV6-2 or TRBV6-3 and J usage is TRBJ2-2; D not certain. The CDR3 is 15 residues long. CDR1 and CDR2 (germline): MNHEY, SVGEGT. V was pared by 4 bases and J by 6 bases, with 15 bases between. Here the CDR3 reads CASSFRASGAGELFF. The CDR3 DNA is TGTGCCAGCAGTTTCCGGGCCTCGGGCGCCGGGGAGCTGTTTTTT.

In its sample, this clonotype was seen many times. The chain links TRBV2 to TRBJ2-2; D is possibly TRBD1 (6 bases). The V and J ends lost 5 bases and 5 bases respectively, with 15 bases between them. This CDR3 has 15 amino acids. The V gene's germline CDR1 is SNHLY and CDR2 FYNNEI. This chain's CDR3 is CASSRVSQGTGELFF. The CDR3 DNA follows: TGTGCCAGCAGTCGGGTTTCCCAGGGGACCGGGGAGCTGTTTTTT.

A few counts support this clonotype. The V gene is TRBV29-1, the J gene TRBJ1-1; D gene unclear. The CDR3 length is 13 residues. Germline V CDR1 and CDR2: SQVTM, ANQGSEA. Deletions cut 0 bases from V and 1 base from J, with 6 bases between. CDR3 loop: CSVEDSPNTEAFF. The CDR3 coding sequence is TGCAGCGTTGAAGACAGCCCGAACACTGAAGCTTTCTTT.

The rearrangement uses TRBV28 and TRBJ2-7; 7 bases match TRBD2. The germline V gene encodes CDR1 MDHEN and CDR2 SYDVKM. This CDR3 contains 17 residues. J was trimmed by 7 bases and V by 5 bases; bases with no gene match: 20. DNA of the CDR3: TGTGCCAGCAGTCGGGGCGGGGGTAGTCTCGGGGCCAAAGAGCAGTACTTC. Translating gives CASSRGGGSLGAKEQYF. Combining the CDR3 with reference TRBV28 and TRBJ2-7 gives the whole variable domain DVKVTQSSRYLVKRTGEKVFLECVQDMDHENMFWYRQDPGLGLRLIYFSYDVKMKEKGDIPEGYSVSREKKERFSLILESASTNQTSMYLCASSRGGGSLGAKEQYFGPGTRLTVT.

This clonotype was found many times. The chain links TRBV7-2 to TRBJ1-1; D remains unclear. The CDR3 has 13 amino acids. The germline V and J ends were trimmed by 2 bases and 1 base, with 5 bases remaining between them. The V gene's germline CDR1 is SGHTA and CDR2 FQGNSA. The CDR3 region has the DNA TGTGCCAGCAGCTTAACTGAGAACACTGAAGCTTTCTTT. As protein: CASSLTENTEAFF.

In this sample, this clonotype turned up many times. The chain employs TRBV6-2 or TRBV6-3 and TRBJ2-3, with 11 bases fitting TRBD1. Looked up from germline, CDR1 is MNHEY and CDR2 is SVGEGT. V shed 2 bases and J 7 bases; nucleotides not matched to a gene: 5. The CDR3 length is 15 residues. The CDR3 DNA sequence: TGTGCCAGCAGTTACGAGGACAGGGGGCAAAATACGCAGTATTTT. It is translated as CASSYEDRGQNTQYF.